These 29 T cell receptor beta chains came from one sample sequenced in a study of shared clonotypes between healthy human individuals (dated by TCRdb to 2019 to 2021). Preparation of the library involved the immunoSEQ multiplex PCR assay. The table was pulled from immuneACCESS by TCRdb, which kept in-frame rearrangements only. Such tables lose some clones; where checked, under half of the loss comes from unresolved V genes, and the rest has no known cause. The sample table holds roughly 810,000 clones, of which approximately 96% were seen once. The top ten constitute approximately 0.2% of the sample. CD8 naive samples were obtained by positive selection for CCR7 among CD45RO-negative cells, yielding a CD45RA+CCR7+ population from which TemRA cells were excluded. The sample comprised naive CD8+ T cells sorted from blood. This specimen's cell subset or site label, per the study, means: CD45RA+CCR7+. The receptor set was obtained from a young man in good health.

The V and J genes are TRBV5-1 and TRBJ2-2; the D is unclear. The CDR3 runs 15 residues. The germline V gene encodes CDR1 SGHRS and CDR2 YFSETQ. Trimming took off 0 bases at V and 2 bases at J, with 8 bases between the two ends. The CDR3 loop reads CASSLVGGNTGELFF. CDR3 DNA: TGCGCCAGCAGCTTGGTTGGCGGTAACACCGGGGAGCTGTTTTTT. Drawing the rest from reference TRBV5-1 and TRBJ2-2, the complete variable domain is KAGVTQTPRYLIKTRGQQVTLSCSPISGHRSVSWYQQTPGQGLQFLFEYFSETQRNKGNFPGRFSGRQFSNSRSEMNVSTLELGDSALYLCASSLVGGNTGELFFGEGSRLTVL.

V and J are TRBV18 and TRBJ2-6, with D perhaps TRBD1 or TRBD2 (5 bases each). V was trimmed by 2 bases and J by 0 bases, leaving 11 bases between them. CDR1 KGHSH and CDR2 LQKENI come from the germline V gene. This CDR3 is 17 amino acids long. CDR3 bases: TGTGCCAGCTCACCATCGGGACGACTCTCTGGGGCCAACGTCCTGACTTTC. Protein: CASSPSGRLSGANVLTF. The full variable domain, completed using reference TRBV18 and TRBJ2-6, is NAGVMQNPRHLVRRRGQEARLRCSPMKGHSHVYWYRQLPEEGLKFMVYLQKENIIDESGMPKERFSAEFPKEGPSILRIQQVVRGDSAAYFCASSPSGRLSGANVLTFGAGSRLTVL.

The genes are TRBV28 and TRBJ2-3; no definite D call. V was cut by 10 bases and J by 0 bases, with 11 bases left in between. The CDR3 has 13 residues. Germline CDR1 is MDHEN and CDR2 is SYDVKM. The CDR3 DNA sequence: TGTGCCACCTACTCGCTTAGCACAGATACGCAGTATTTT. This sequence encodes CATYSLSTDTQYF.

This rearrangement joins TRBV5-1 to TRBJ2-3; D unresolved. The germline V and J ends were trimmed by 6 bases and 3 bases, with 11 bases remaining between them. The CDR3 runs to 13 residues. Per the germline V gene, CDR1 is SGHRS and CDR2 is YFSETQ. The CDR3 DNA is TGCGCCAGCACGCCGGTCTCGACAGATACGCAGTATTTT. As protein: CASTPVSTDTQYF.

The chain uses TRBV5-5 and TRBJ2-2, with 7 bases aligning to TRBD2. The CDR3 covers 15 residues. CDR1 and CDR2 (germline): SGHKS, YYEKEE (reference sequence). The trim removed 3 bases at V and 5 bases at J, leaving 7 bases unmatched. As DNA, the CDR3 is TGTGCCAGCAGCTCTAGCGGAGCGGGTACCGGGGAGCTGTTTTTT. Residues: CASSSSGAGTGELFF.

Details on this clone: Other DNA sequences in this sample translate to the same CDR3. The chain recombines TRBV27 with TRBJ1-1; D is perhaps TRBD1 (5 bases). The CDR3 runs to 13 residues. V shed 5 bases and J shed 5 bases, with 12 bases lying between them. CDR1 and CDR2 from the germline V gene are MNHEY and SMNVEV (reference sequence). In DNA, the CDR3 is TGTGCCAGCAGTCCGGGGAGGGGAACTGAAGCTTTCTTT. This codes for CASSPGRGTEAFF.

The chain couples TRBV2 to TRBJ2-1; D is possibly TRBD2 (6 bases). The germline CDR1 and CDR2 sequences are SNHLY and FYNNEI. V shed 7 bases and J shed 6 bases, with 13 bases lying between them. The CDR3 length is 13 residues. This CDR3 is CASTGEEGNEQFF. DNA for the CDR3: TGTGCCAGCACCGGAGAGGAGGGCAATGAGCAGTTCTTC.

This clone appeared once. The chain couples TRBV13 to TRBJ2-5; 10 bases agree with TRBD2. The CDR3 contains 16 residues. J gave up 7 bases and V 2 bases, and 10 bases lay outside the gene matches. The germline CDR1 and CDR2 sequences are PRHDT and FYEKMQ (reference sequence). The CDR3 region is CASSLFTSGTGGTQYF. The CDR3 DNA is TGTGCCAGCAGCTTATTTACTAGCGGGACCGGCGGGACCCAGTACTTC.

V gene TRBV11-2 combines with J gene TRBJ2-1, with D uncertain. Trimming cost V 1 base and J 4 bases, with 8 bases left between them. Looked up from germline, CDR1 is SGHAT and CDR2 is FQNNGV. This CDR3 comprises 14 residues. This CDR3 reads CASSLVDLYNEQFF. The CDR3 DNA is TGTGCCAGCAGCTTAGTAGACTTATACAATGAGCAGTTCTTC.

This clone was seen only a few times. The sample has other DNA sequences that encode this CDR3 too. The V call is TRBV27, the J call TRBJ2-1; possible D gene TRBD1, 5 bases. Germline CDR1 is MNHEY and CDR2 is SMNVEV (reference sequence). The CDR3 is 14 amino acids. V was cut by 4 bases and J by 8 bases, with 15 bases left in between. This CDR3 reads CASSSTQGWDEQFF. The CDR3 nucleotides read TGTGCCAGCAGTTCGACCCAGGGTTGGGATGAGCAGTTCTTC.

V usage is TRBV9 and J usage is TRBJ2-5; tentative D call: TRBD1 (5 bases). This CDR3 has 16 residues. CDR1 and CDR2 from the germline V gene are SGDLS and YYNGEE. V lost 3 bases, J lost 2 bases, and 17 bases lay in between. CDR3 protein: CASSAFGQGDQETQYF. The CDR3 DNA is TGTGCCAGCAGCGCATTCGGGCAAGGGGATCAAGAGACCCAGTACTTC.

The V call is TRBV10-3, the J call TRBJ2-7; D gene uncertain. Germline values: CDR1 ENHRY, CDR2 SYGVKD. Trimming took 7 bases from V and 0 from J, leaving 10 bases between them. This CDR3 has 13 residues. The CDR3 coding sequence is TGTGCCATCAACCTAAACCTCTCCTACGAGCAGTACTTC. The encoded protein is CAINLNLSYEQYF.

The chain employs TRBV4-1 and TRBJ2-7; D could derive from TRBD1 or TRBD2 (6 bases each). This CDR3 region has 15 residues. Germline lookup yields CDR1 MGHRA and CDR2 YSYEKL. The V and J ends lost 2 bases and 3 bases respectively, with 14 bases between them. The CDR3 sequence is CASSQSPGGGYEQYF. CDR3 nucleotides: TGCGCCAGCAGCCAATCCCCCGGAGGGGGCTACGAGCAGTACTTC.

The chain has TRBV27 and TRBJ2-3; D is possibly TRBD1 or TRBD2 (5 bases each). Germline V gives CDR1 MNHEY, CDR2 SMNVEV (reference sequence). Trimming removed 2 bases from V and 2 bases from J, with 11 bases in between. The CDR3 is 15 amino acids. The CDR3 sequence is CASSLVGTPTDTQYF. In DNA, the CDR3 is TGTGCCAGCAGTTTAGTTGGGACCCCCACAGATACGCAGTATTTT.

The CDR3 is CASSPGQGEKLFF. CDR3 nucleotides: TGTGCCAGCAGCCCGGGACAAGGGGAAAAACTGTTTTTT. The chain has TRBV9 and TRBJ1-4; D may be TRBD1 (6 bases). The CDR3 spans 13 residues. Trimming removed 4 bases from V and 8 bases from J, with 12 bases in between. Germline CDR1 SGDLS, CDR2 YYNGEE. Looking up the rest from reference TRBV9 and TRBJ1-4 gives the full variable domain: DSGVTQTPKHLITATGQRVTLRCSPRSGDLSVYWYQQSLDQGLQFLIQYYNGEERAKGNILERFSAQQFPDLHSELNLSSLELGDSALYFCASSPGQGEKLFFGSGTQLSVL.

The chain is built from TRBV27 and TRBJ2-5; 7 nucleotides align to TRBD2. V shed 1 base and J 4 bases; nucleotides not matched to a gene: 6. Germline V gene sequence: CDR1 MNHEY, CDR2 SMNVEV (reference sequence). CDR3 length: 15 residues. CDR3 nucleotides: TGTGCCAGCAGTTTATGGGCGGGAGTGAGAGAGACCCAGTACTTC. This encodes CASSLWAGVRETQYF.

The rearrangement links TRBV6-5 to TRBJ2-7, with 7 bases identical to TRBD2. The V and J ends lost 0 bases and 6 bases, in that order; junction bases with no gene match: 5. The CDR3 contains 14 residues. Germline CDR1 MNHEY, CDR2 SVGAGI. The CDR3 DNA reads TGTGCCAGCAGTTACTCGAGCCCGGGGGGCGAGCAGTACTTC. Translating gives CASSYSSPGGEQYF.

The chain has TRBV19 and TRBJ2-7; no clear D gene. Trimming shortened V by 10 bases and J by 7 bases, and 14 bases separated the two germline ends. This CDR3 is 11 amino acids long. Per the germline V gene, CDR1 is LNHDA and CDR2 is SQIVND (reference sequence). The CDR3 coding sequence is TGTGCCACCACGGAAAGATCGGAGCAGTACTTC. Translating gives CATTERSEQYF.

V usage is TRBV5-1 and J usage is TRBJ1-4; D unresolved. V lost 2 bases to trimming and J lost 0 bases, with 14 bases between them. The CDR3 runs to 17 residues. In germline, CDR1 is SGHRS, CDR2 YFSETQ. Written as DNA, the CDR3 is TGCGCCAGCAGCTTTATCGGAGGTACTGCAACTAATGAAAAACTGTTTTTT. This translates into CASSFIGGTATNEKLFF.

The chain has TRBV7-9 and TRBJ2-2, with 14 bases matching TRBD2. This CDR3 has 16 amino acids. The germline V gene has CDR1 SEHNR and CDR2 FQNEAQ (reference sequence). V trimming: 4 bases; J trimming: 4 bases; junction bases outside the gene matches: 2. The CDR3 region is CASSSGLAGVTGELFF. Written as DNA, the CDR3 is TGTGCCAGCAGCTCGGGACTAGCGGGAGTCACCGGGGAGCTGTTTTTT.

The chain links TRBV27 to TRBJ2-1; maybe TRBD2 (6 bases). The V gene's germline CDR1 is MNHEY and CDR2 SMNVEV (reference sequence). This CDR3 spans 15 amino acids. The V and J ends lost 0 bases and 2 bases respectively, with 8 bases between them. The CDR3, as DNA: TGTGCCAGCAGTTTATCCGGGAGAGCCTACAATGAGCAGTTCTTC. Its protein is CASSLSGRAYNEQFF.

The CDR3 bases are TGTGCCAGCAGCTACCAGGGGCGCCAAGAGACCCAGTACTTC. It yields the protein CASSYQGRQETQYF. The chain carries TRBV7-9 and TRBJ2-5, with D maybe TRBD1 (6 bases). Germline V gene sequence: CDR1 SEHNR, CDR2 FQNEAQ (reference sequence). The CDR3 covers 14 residues. Trimming cost V 4 bases and J 1 base, with 10 bases left between them.

The CDR3 bases are TGTGCCACCCACTATGGGCCTAGCGGGGGTCGGGATGAGCAGTTCTTC. Encoded protein: CATHYGPSGGRDEQFF. This chain links TRBV19 with TRBJ2-1; 10 nucleotides align to TRBD2. V gave up 10 bases and J gave up 8 bases; unmatched junction bases: 17. The CDR3 covers 16 residues. Germline V gene lookup returns CDR1 LNHDA and CDR2 SQIVND (reference sequence).

CDR3 sequence (DNA): TGCGCCAGCAGCCAAGTAGGGTTGCGTAATGAGCAGTTCTTC. It yields the protein CASSQVGLRNEQFF. The chain links TRBV4-1 to TRBJ2-1; D not certain. The V and J ends lost 1 base and 7 bases respectively, with 11 bases between them. CDR3 length: 14 residues. Germline values: CDR1 MGHRA, CDR2 YSYEKL.

This chain connects TRBV9 to TRBJ2-2, with D perhaps TRBD1 (5 bases). This CDR3 comprises 16 residues. V gave up 2 bases and J gave up 3 bases, with 14 bases separating them. CDR1 and CDR2 from the germline V gene are SGDLS and YYNGEE. The CDR3 DNA reads TGTGCCAGCAGCGTTAGCCAGGGCCTAGACACCGGGGAGCTGTTTTTT. As protein: CASSVSQGLDTGELFF.

The chain couples TRBV18 to TRBJ2-6; D is possibly TRBD1 (6 bases). Germline CDR1 reads KGHSH; CDR2 reads LQKENI. This CDR3 comprises 15 residues. Trimming pared 3 bases from V and 2 bases from J, leaving 8 bases between. CDR3 coding DNA: TGTGCCAGCTCACCCCAGGGGACTGGGGCCAACGTCCTGACTTTC. Its translation: CASSPQGTGANVLTF.

This clone is a singleton in its sample. The chain employs TRBV13 and TRBJ2-7, with TRBD2 matching 10 bases. Per germline, CDR1 PRHDT and CDR2 FYEKMQ (reference sequence). The V gene end was trimmed by 6 bases and the J gene end by 2 bases; junction bases not matched to a gene: 7. CDR3 size: 15 residues. The CDR3 sequence is CASSPPSGSPYEQYF. CDR3 DNA sequence: TGTGCCAGCAGTCCTCCTAGCGGGAGTCCCTACGAGCAGTACTTC.

The chain employs TRBV10-3 and TRBJ2-7; D is unclear. The ends were cut back, 3 bases at V and 4 bases at J, with 7 bases in the middle. Germline V CDR1 and CDR2: ENHRY, SYGVKD. This CDR3 has 12 residues. DNA for the CDR3: TGTGCCATCAGTGATTCACAGTACGAGCAGTACTTC. This sequence encodes CAISDSQYEQYF.

The rearrangement links TRBV7-8 to TRBJ1-4; D remains unclear. This CDR3 comprises 17 residues. Germline values: CDR1 SGHVS, CDR2 FQNEAQ. Between the trimmed V and J ends, which lost 4 bases and 8 bases, there was a span of 23 bases. In DNA, the CDR3 is TGTGCCAGCAGCTCAAATACGTCTCCCAGTTCCCGCGAAAAACTGTTTTTT. The encoded protein is CASSSNTSPSSREKLFF.